The 8 T cell receptor beta chains below all came from one sample that was sequenced in a study of shared clonotypes between healthy human individuals. Profiled with immunoSEQ multiplex PCR; TCRdb holds only in-frame clones, not every one. The sample has some 2,000,000 clones, almost 96% seen once. Sequencing used naive CD4+ T cells sorted from blood. Indicated subset: CD45RA+ positively selected. The origin of the receptors is a man aged 18 to 35 in good health.

CDR3 sequence (DNA): TGTGCCAGCAGTTTTATCCGGGGAGAGACCCAGTACTTC. It encodes CASSFIRGETQYF. The chain joins TRBV28 to TRBJ2-5, with D perhaps matching TRBD2 (5 bases). The CDR3 runs 13 residues. V shed 3 bases and J shed 4 bases, with 9 bases lying between them. In germline, CDR1 is MDHEN, CDR2 SYDVKM.

The chain links TRBV6-6 to TRBJ2-7; 9 bases are a match to TRBD1. J gave up 5 bases and V 0 bases, and 5 bases lay outside the gene matches. CDR3 length: 15 amino acids. Germline V gene sequence: CDR1 MNHNY, CDR2 SVGAGI (reference sequence). The CDR3 DNA reads TGTGCCAGCAGTTACTCGGGGGGACAGGGCCACGAGCAGTACTTC. Its translation is CASSYSGGQGHEQYF.

This clone came up once. The CDR3 spells CASSYSQNNEQFF. CDR3 coding DNA: TGTGCCAGCAGTTACAGCCAGAACAATGAGCAGTTCTTC. V gene TRBV6-6 combines with J gene TRBJ2-1; D uncertain. The CDR3 contains 13 residues. Trimming cost V 2 bases and J 5 bases, with 7 bases left between them. Germline loops: CDR1 MNHNY, CDR2 SVGAGI (reference sequence).

This clone appeared a single time. This rearrangement joins TRBV2 to TRBJ2-5; 10 bases fit TRBD2. With 6 bases clipped from V and 5 bases from J, the junction kept 9 bases outside the gene matches. The CDR3 sequence is 15 residues long. The V gene's germline CDR1 is SNHLY and CDR2 FYNNEI. CDR3 residues: CASRRSGGAEETQYF. The CDR3 bases are TGTGCCAGCAGGCGGAGCGGGGGGGCCGAGGAGACCCAGTACTTC.

The chain joins TRBV14 to TRBJ1-1; D gene ambiguous. Per the germline V gene, CDR1 is SGHDN and CDR2 is FVKESK. Trimming took off 1 base at V and 2 bases at J, with 8 bases between the two ends. This CDR3 is built from 14 residues. DNA of the CDR3: TGTGCCAGCAGCCAAGTAGCAGGCAACACTGAAGCTTTCTTT. Amino acid sequence: CASSQVAGNTEAFF. The full variable domain, completed using reference TRBV14 and TRBJ1-1, is EAGVTQFPSHSVIEKGQTVTLRCDPISGHDNLYWYRRVMGKEIKFLLHFVKESKQDESGMPNNRFLAERTGGTYSTLKVQPAELEDSGVYFCASSQVAGNTEAFFGQGTRLTVV.

The gene calls are TRBV2 and TRBJ1-1, with 8 positions matching TRBD1. CDR3 length: 15 residues. V gave up 6 bases and J gave up 4 bases; unmatched junction bases: 10. Germline loops: CDR1 SNHLY, CDR2 FYNNEI. This CDR3 is CASSAFPTGGTEAFF. CDR3 DNA sequence: TGTGCCAGCAGCGCGTTCCCTACAGGGGGCACTGAAGCTTTCTTT.

Concerning this clone itself: Other nucleotide sequences in the sample specify the same CDR3. The V gene is TRBV5-1, the J gene TRBJ2-2; perhaps TRBD2 as D (5 bases). Trimming pared 2 bases from V and 1 base from J, leaving 9 bases between. Germline loops: CDR1 SGHRS, CDR2 YFSETQ. The CDR3 totals 15 residues. Here the CDR3 reads CASSFGERNTGELFF. CDR3 in DNA: TGCGCCAGCAGCTTCGGGGAGAGGAACACCGGGGAGCTGTTTTTT. The whole variable domain, remainder taken from reference TRBV5-1 and TRBJ2-2, is KAGVTQTPRYLIKTRGQQVTLSCSPISGHRSVSWYQQTPGQGLQFLFEYFSETQRNKGNFPGRFSGRQFSNSRSEMNVSTLELGDSALYLCASSFGERNTGELFFGEGSRLTVL.

This clone was picked up a small number of times. This specimen includes other DNA sequences encoding the same CDR3. The V gene is TRBV18, the J gene TRBJ1-1; maybe TRBD1 (5 bases). CDR3 length equals 13 residues. Germline V gives CDR1 KGHSH, CDR2 LQKENI. Trimming took 3 bases from V and 1 from J, leaving 6 bases between them. The CDR3 DNA reads TGTGCCAGCTCACCGGGGGAGAACACTGAAGCTTTCTTT. This translates into CASSPGENTEAFF. Complete variable domain (other parts from reference TRBV18 and TRBJ1-1): NAGVMQNPRHLVRRRGQEARLRCSPMKGHSHVYWYRQLPEEGLKFMVYLQKENIIDESGMPKERFSAEFPKEGPSILRIQQVVRGDSAAYFCASSPGENTEAFFGQGTRLTVV.